The T cell receptor (beta chain) described here comes from a study of T cells after yellow fever vaccination (dated by TCRdb to about 2019). For the study in its entirety: The SMART-Seq v4 Ultra Low Input RNA kit was used to prepare libraries from fractions with low cell numbers. To follow T-cell clones before and after primary and booster YFV17D yellow fever vaccination, bulk TCR alpha and beta repertoires were sequenced over time. Two healthy male donors made up the cohort, one aged 18 to 30 years and the other aged 30 to 40 years. Blood samples were taken at several timepoints before and after primary and secondary immunization, and bulk PBMC replicates and cell subsets were isolated.

TCR cDNA was made using 5'RACE template switching, a step that added a universal primer site and unique molecular identifiers. Priming for cDNA synthesis came from both the TCR alpha and TCR beta constant segments. Library amplification used two PCR steps, and the second PCR step added sample barcodes and sequencing adapters. Libraries were sequenced on Illumina HiSeq 2500 (2x100 bp) or NovaSeq (2x150 bp). The published analysis was carried out like this. Demultiplexing of reads and collapsing into UMI consensus sequences were performed with MIGEC, and V(D)J alignment was carried out with MiXCR. Vaccine-responding clonotypes were identified with edgeR using replicate PBMC samples, with FDR below 0.01 and a log2 fold change above 5 up to day 15 being required. CD4 or CD8 identity was assigned to each bulk clonotype according to whether the clonotype was present at higher abundance in the sequenced CD4 repertoire or the sequenced CD8 repertoire. Clones were called with MiXCR by TCRdb after fastp trimmed the public reads at Q25, and only in-frame beta chains were retained. Identical CDR3 proteins give one entry, which carries the most common genes and DNA. The V and J calls, along with clone size, are taken from TCRdb and not from the paper's own processing. In all, the sample holds some 350,000 distinct CDR3 sequences, and 8.7% of those were seen once. Roughly 18% of the sample is held by the ten biggest clonotypes.

The label giving this sample's treatment or condition can be read as: live attenuated yellow fever vaccine strain. At each blood-draw timepoint, two biological replicates of bulk PBMCs were obtained. PBMCs were isolated from peripheral blood using a standard Ficoll-Paque protocol. RNA was extracted with TriZol from bulk PBMCs, CD4 and CD8 fractions, and dextramer-positive and dextramer-negative fractions. For CDR1 and CDR2, the germline V gene (reference sequence) lists LGHDT and YNNKEL. V gives up 6 bases and J gives up 8 bases, and the segment between their germline ends measures 19 bases. The CDR3 contains 14 residues, cysteine and phenylalanine counted. The kept DNA is CDR3 alone, 42 bases in frame from the first base. This clonotype appeared a few times. Its antigen is still unknown. Base quality data are lacking; no much larger clone is found one base away. The investigation overall reported the following: Because the study included only a couple of donors, the extent to which the findings can be generalized is limited. FACS-sorted repertoires could contain abundant contaminating clonotypes from the bulk population, so computational filtering was required. Most clones expanded after primary vaccination were re-detected after the booster (approximately 95% of CD4 and roughly 85% of CD8), suggesting broad memory maintenance. The secondary T-cell response was found to be weaker but faster than the primary response, with a peak reached on day 5 rather than on day 15. A small share of clonotypes occurred in both CD4 and CD8 compartments, likely arising from convergent recombination.

The rearranged chain carries TRBV3-1 and TRBJ1-2; TRBD1 could be the D gene, as 5 bases match. The sequence was obtained from a man younger than 35 who received the YFV17D yellow fever vaccine. The source material was PBMCs, sampled on the day of the first yellow fever vaccination. This receptor has the CDR3 CASSPFWQGGGYTF. The nucleotide sequence is TGTGCCAGCAGTCCTTTCTGGCAGGGCGGCGGCTACACCTTC.